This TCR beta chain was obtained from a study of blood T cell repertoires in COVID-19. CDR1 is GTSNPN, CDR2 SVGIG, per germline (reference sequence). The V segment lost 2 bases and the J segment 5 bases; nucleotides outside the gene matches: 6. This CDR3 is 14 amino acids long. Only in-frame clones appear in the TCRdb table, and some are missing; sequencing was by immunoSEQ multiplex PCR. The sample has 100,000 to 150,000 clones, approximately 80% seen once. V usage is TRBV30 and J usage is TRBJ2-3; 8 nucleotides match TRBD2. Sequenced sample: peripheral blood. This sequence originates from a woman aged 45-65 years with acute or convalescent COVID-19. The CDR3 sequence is CAWSSGSWEDTQYF. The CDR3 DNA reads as TGTGCCTGGAGTAGCGGGAGTTGGGAAGATACGCAGTATTTT.